The subject of this entry is one TCR beta chain. The sample originates from a study of blood T cell repertoires in COVID-19. At the level of the study: Collection of acute and convalescent COVID-19 samples took place in the United States, Italy and Spain. In each case, the material was cDNA or gDNA derived from T cells, B-cell-depleted T cells, or PBMCs.

Produced via immunoSEQ multiplex PCR; TCRdb's table is partial and in-frame only. The sample lists roughly 50,000 clones; around four fifths were seen once. The TCR originated in a man over 45 with acute or convalescent COVID-19. Sequenced sample: peripheral blood.

Written as DNA, the CDR3 is TGCGCCAGCAGGACAGGGGGTCCCGGAGAGACCCAGTACTTC. It encodes CASRTGGPGETQYF. V is TRBV10-2 and J is TRBJ2-5; 9 bases are shared with TRBD1. Trimming at V came to 6 bases and at J to 4 bases, leaving 6 bases not matched to a gene. The germline V gene encodes CDR1 WSHSY and CDR2 SAAADI. The length of the CDR3 is 14 residues.